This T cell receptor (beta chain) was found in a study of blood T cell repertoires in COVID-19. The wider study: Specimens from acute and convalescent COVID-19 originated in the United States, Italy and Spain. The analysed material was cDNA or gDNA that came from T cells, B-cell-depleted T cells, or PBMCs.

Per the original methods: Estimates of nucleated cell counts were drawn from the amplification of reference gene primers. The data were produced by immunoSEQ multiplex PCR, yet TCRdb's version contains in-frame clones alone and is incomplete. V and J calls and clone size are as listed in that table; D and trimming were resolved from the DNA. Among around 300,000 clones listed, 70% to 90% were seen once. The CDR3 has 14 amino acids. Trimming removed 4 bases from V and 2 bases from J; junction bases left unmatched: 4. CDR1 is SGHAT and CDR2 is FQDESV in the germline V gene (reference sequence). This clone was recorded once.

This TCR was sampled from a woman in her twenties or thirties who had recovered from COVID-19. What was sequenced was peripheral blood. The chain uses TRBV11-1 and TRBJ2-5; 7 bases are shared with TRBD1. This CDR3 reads CASSWGQIQETQYF. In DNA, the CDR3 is TGTGCCAGCAGCTGGGGACAGATACAAGAGACCCAGTACTTC. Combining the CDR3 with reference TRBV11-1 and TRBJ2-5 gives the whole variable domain EAEVAQSPRYKITEKSQAVAFWCDPISGHATLYWYRQILGQGPELLVQFQDESVVDDSQLPKDRFSAERLKGVDSTLKIQPAELGDSAMYLCASSWGQIQETQYFGPGTRLLVL.